This T cell receptor beta chain was captured by sequencing in a study of chemoradiotherapy in HPV16-positive cancers. Whole-study context: Candidate HPV-specific clones and shared TCR motifs came from two HPV16-positive patients.

Trimming removed 5 bases at V and 0 bases at J, with 8 bases between. The length of the CDR3 is 14 residues. Looked up from germline, CDR1 is SGHDN and CDR2 is FVKESK. Study-level points and caveats: During treatment, candidate HPV-specific clones and E7-related motifs expanded in tumor.

Note on this clone: Its specificity is not known.

Using immunoSEQ multiplex PCR, the repertoire was profiled, and TCRdb retains in-frame clones only, with some absent. The table includes 9,500 or so clones, around 74% detected once. The chain combines TRBV14 with TRBJ1-3, with a possible D match to TRBD1 (6 bases). This TCR came from a human donor with HPV-associated anogenital cancer. This specimen was acquired from a patient who underwent chemoradiotherapy. The CDR3 spells CASSWTVSGNTIYF. DNA for the CDR3: TGTGCCAGCAGCTGGACAGTCTCTGGAAACACCATATATTTT. The entire variable domain, with the rest obtained from reference TRBV14 and TRBJ1-3, is as follows: EAGVTQFPSHSVIEKGQTVTLRCDPISGHDNLYWYRRVMGKEIKFLLHFVKESKQDESGMPNNRFLAERTGGTYSTLKVQPAELEDSGVYFCASSWTVSGNTIYFGEGSWLTVV.